This is a list of T cell receptor beta chains from one sample in a study of T cell changes during pregnancy in multiple sclerosis. Sequencing used immunoSEQ multiplex PCR; TCRdb keeps in-frame clones, though not all of them. The sample comprises 50,000 to 65,000 clones, around 93% of which are singletons, and 0.85% rests with the top ten. This specimen consisted of peripheral blood, obtained in the first trimester of pregnancy. These receptors originate from a female donor with multiple sclerosis, enrolled in a pregnancy study. The CDR3 runs from the conserved cysteine through the conserved F or W. A D gene is named only where the DNA matches it firmly.

TRBJ2-7,TRBV10-3,TRBD1,TGTGCCATCAGTGACGTCGGACAGGGGGGTACGTACGAGCAGTACTTC,CAISDVGQGGTYEQYF
TRBJ2-1,TRBV5-1,TRBD2,TGCGCCAGCAGCTTGGGGTCTAGCGGGGGATTCAATGAGCAGTTCTTC,CASSLGSSGGFNEQFF
TRBJ1-5,TRBV6-1,TRBD1,TGTGCCAGCACGCCGGGACAGGGGTATCAGCCCCAGCATTTT,CASTPGQGYQPQHF
TRBJ1-2,TRBV5-5,NA,TGTGCCAGCAGCTTGGGTACAAAGAATGGCTACACCTTC,CASSLGTKNGYTF
TRBJ1-2,TRBV10-3,TRBD1,TGTGCCATCAGTGAGTCCCTTGACAGGGAAGCTAACTATGGCTACACCTTC,CAISESLDREANYGYTF
TRBJ1-4,TRBV11-2,NA,TGTGCCAGTGCGGGCAGAAGAACAACTAATGAAAAACTGTTTTTT,CASAGRRTTNEKLFF
TRBJ2-3,TRBV6-4,NA,TGTGCCAGCAGTGACAAGGCGGCAAGCACAGATACGCAGTATTTT,CASSDKAASTDTQYF
TRBJ2-7,TRBV7-2,NA,TGTGCCAGCAGCGCTATACCCGGTGCCGAGCAGTACTTC,CASSAIPGAEQYF
TRBJ1-1,TRBV4-3,TRBD1,TGCGCCAGCAGCCCTGGACAGGGTGGGGATGAAGCTTTCTTT,CASSPGQGGDEAFF
TRBJ2-2,TRBV5-4,TRBD1,TGTGCCAGCGCCTCCGGGACAGGGGGGACGGGGGAGCTGTTTTTT,CASASGTGGTGELFF
TRBJ2-3,TRBV9,TRBD2,TGTGCCAGCCGGGGGGGGGCCCTTGGTGAAGATACGCAGTATTTT,CASRGGALGEDTQYF
TRBJ1-5,TRBV7-2,TRBD1,TGTGCCAGCAGCTTAGTTGGGGGACAGGGGGGCAATCAGCCCCAGCATTTT,CASSLVGGQGGNQPQHF
TRBJ2-1,TRBV6-1,NA,TGTGCCAGCAGCGTGCGGAGCTCCTACAATGAGCAGTTCTTC,CASSVRSSYNEQFF
TRBJ1-1,TRBV27,NA,TGTGCCAGCAGTTCCGGGACTACTGGGATCACTGAAGCTTTCTTT,CASSSGTTGITEAFF
TRBJ2-7,TRBV4-3,TRBD1,TGCGCCAGCAGCCCAACGGGTGGGACAGGGGACGAGCAGTACTTC,CASSPTGGTGDEQYF
TRBJ1-1,TRBV10-3,NA,TGTGCCAGTAGACAGGTAATGAACACTGAAGCTTTCTTT,CASRQVMNTEAFF
TRBJ1-3,TRBV9,NA,TGTGCCAGCAGCGTGGACATCGGGACCATATATTTT,CASSVDIGTIYF